This T cell receptor beta chain is drawn from a study of OX40 agonist ivuxolimab in advanced cancers. Background on the study: Patients with prior anti-PD-1, anti-PD-L1 or anti-CTLA-4 therapy were eligible; about 40% had some. Findings and limits, study-wide: Clonal expansion was among the lowest in partial responders at 0.1-3.0 mg/kg, especially CD8+.

TCRdb's copy holds only in-frame clones and misses some; the assay was immunoSEQ multiplex PCR. The sample lists tens of thousands of clones, 81% occurring once. With regard to this clone: Its antigen is as yet unknown.

The receptor was derived from an adult with an advanced solid tumor such as melanoma, head and neck, liver or kidney cancer. The specimen was CD4+ or CD8+ T cells sorted from blood, collected in a trial of the OX40 agonist ivuxolimab.

CDR3 sequence (DNA): TGTGCCAGCTCTCTCGGTCGGCAACGGTGGGGGAATTACGAGCAGTACTTC. Its translation is CASSLGRQRWGNYEQYF. The chain has TRBV18 and TRBJ2-7; D tentatively fits TRBD1 or TRBD2 (5 bases each). Trimming removed 6 bases at V and 4 bases at J, with 25 bases between. CDR3 length: 17 amino acids. CDR1 and CDR2 (germline): KGHSH, LQKENI.